This is a list of T cell receptor beta chains from one sample in a study of blood T cell repertoires in COVID-19. TCRdb's copy holds only in-frame clones and misses some; the assay was immunoSEQ multiplex PCR. Of 250,000 to 300,000 clones listed, approximately 89% are singletons. Sequences were obtained from peripheral blood. The receptors were sampled from a woman aged 70-85 years with COVID-19, enrolled during active disease. CDR3s include the opening cysteine and the closing phenylalanine or tryptophan. The order of the fields is J gene, V gene, CDR3 protein.

j_gene: TRBJ1-6
v_gene: TRBV5-5
CDR3aa: CASSLNGNWVSPLHF

j_gene: TRBJ1-2
v_gene: TRBV18
CDR3aa: CASSPDRNYGYTF

j_gene: TRBJ2-7
v_gene: TRBV28
CDR3aa: CASRSELAGVSEQYF

j_gene: TRBJ1-2
v_gene: TRBV6-1
CDR3aa: CASSERTGPNYGYTF

j_gene: TRBJ2-1
v_gene: TRBV16
CDR3aa: CASSSLGEDEQFF

j_gene: TRBJ2-5
v_gene: TRBV7-3
CDR3aa: CASSLGQGGGTETQYF

j_gene: TRBJ2-1
v_gene: TRBV5-1
CDR3aa: CASSFQYNEQFF

j_gene: TRBJ1-1
v_gene: TRBV4-1
CDR3aa: CASSQRRRTGWTEAFF

j_gene: TRBJ2-7
v_gene: TRBV14
CDR3aa: CASSQVARLAGKISYEQYF

j_gene: TRBJ2-3
v_gene: TRBV9
CDR3aa: CASSAGTSGFDTQYF

j_gene: TRBJ2-7
v_gene: TRBV6-5
CDR3aa: CASTRDRGYEQYF

j_gene: TRBJ2-5
v_gene: TRBV18
CDR3aa: CASSFEETQYF

j_gene: TRBJ1-5
v_gene: TRBV19
CDR3aa: CASSTTYSNQPQHF

j_gene: TRBJ2-7
v_gene: TRBV27
CDR3aa: CASSGGSYEQYF

j_gene: TRBJ1-4
v_gene: TRBV7-9
CDR3aa: CASSGLGEVDEKLFF

j_gene: TRBJ1-1
v_gene: TRBV2
CDR3aa: CASIFGTGGTEAFF

j_gene: TRBJ1-1
v_gene: TRBV11-3
CDR3aa: CASTRRTQTATEAFF

j_gene: TRBJ1-5
v_gene: TRBV4-1
CDR3aa: CASGPEGDQPQHF

j_gene: TRBJ1-2
v_gene: TRBV28
CDR3aa: CASSAGQLYGYTF

j_gene: TRBJ2-3
v_gene: TRBV6-5
CDR3aa: CASSLRDTADTQYF

j_gene: TRBJ2-5
v_gene: TRBV7-9
CDR3aa: CASSFGGSEETQYF

j_gene: TRBJ2-1
v_gene: TRBV6-5
CDR3aa: CASNRGGSGYEQFF

j_gene: TRBJ2-2
v_gene: TRBV6-5
CDR3aa: CASRSRAVGELFF

j_gene: TRBJ1-2
v_gene: TRBV3-1/TRBV3-2
CDR3aa: CASSFPGGLRGYTF

j_gene: TRBJ1-2
v_gene: TRBV27
CDR3aa: CATGTGGASWDGYTF

j_gene: TRBJ2-2
v_gene: TRBV30
CDR3aa: CAWSVLSGRAKLFF